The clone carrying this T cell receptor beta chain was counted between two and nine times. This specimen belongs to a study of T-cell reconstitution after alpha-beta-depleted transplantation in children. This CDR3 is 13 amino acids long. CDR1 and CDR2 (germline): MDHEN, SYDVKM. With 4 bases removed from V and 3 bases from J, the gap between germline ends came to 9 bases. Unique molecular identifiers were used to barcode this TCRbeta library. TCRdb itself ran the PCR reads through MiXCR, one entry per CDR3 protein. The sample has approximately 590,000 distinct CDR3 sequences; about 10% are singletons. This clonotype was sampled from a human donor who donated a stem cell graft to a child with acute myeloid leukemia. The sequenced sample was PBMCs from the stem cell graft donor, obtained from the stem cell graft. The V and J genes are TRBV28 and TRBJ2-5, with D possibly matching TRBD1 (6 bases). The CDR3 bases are TGTGCCAGCAGTTCCGCAGGGGAAGAGACCCAGTACTTC. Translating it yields CASSSAGEETQYF.